The rows below give T cell receptor beta chains drawn from one sample of a study of cytomegalovirus exposure and HLA in healthy donors. The protocol was immunoSEQ multiplex PCR, while the TCRdb copy is restricted to in-frame clones and leaves out a portion. Among tens of thousands of clones listed, over 75% were seen once. What was sequenced was PBMCs. These receptors all come from a human donor in good health. CDR3s include the opening cysteine and the closing phenylalanine or tryptophan. A D gene is named only where the DNA matches it firmly. Only some rows state a clone size, as once, few, many or a class for expanded clones.

clone_size d_call j_call v_call cdr3_nt cdr3_aa
. . TRBJ1-2 TRBV6-1 TGTGCCAGCAGTGAAGAGATCGAGGGAGGTTTTGGCTACACCTTC CASSEEIEGGFGYTF
. TRBD1 TRBJ1-2 TRBV5-1 TGCGCCAGCAGCTTGGGGAACAGGGGGAACATTAACTATGGCTACACCTTC CASSLGNRGNINYGYTF
. . TRBJ2-7 TRBV9 TGTGCCAGCAGCGTAGCATCAGACTACGAGCAGTACTTC CASSVASDYEQYF
. . TRBJ2-5 TRBV9 TGTGCCAGCAGCGTAGCCGCGCTGGAGACCCAGTACTTC CASSVAALETQYF
. TRBD2 TRBJ2-3 TRBV9 TGTGCCAGCCGGACTAGCGGGGAATCTGATACGCAGTATTTT CASRTSGESDTQYF
. . TRBJ1-5 TRBV19 TGTGCCAGTAGTATTTCCAGGGAACAAGGGCAGCCCCAGCATTTT CASSISREQGQPQHF
. TRBD2 TRBJ2-1 TRBV30 TGTGCCTGGAGTGGCGGGGGGCCGCCTCGCAATGAGCAGTTCTTC CAWSGGGPPRNEQFF
once TRBD2 TRBJ2-3 TRBV7-9 TGTGCCAGCAGCTTGCTAGCGGGGGAGACCACAGATACGCAGTATTTT CASSLLAGETTDTQYF
. . TRBJ1-5 TRBV2 TGTGCCAGCAGTGAAAGCTCAGGGTTCAATCAGCCCCAGCATTTT CASSESSGFNQPQHF
. TRBD1 TRBJ1-6 TRBV4-3 TGCGCCAGCAGCCAAGGGGGGACAGACAATTCACCCCTCCACTTT CASSQGGTDNSPLHF
. . TRBJ1-1 TRBV11-2 TGTGCCACCGCCTTACAGGGATCTCAAGCTTTCTTT CATALQGSQAFF
. TRBD1 TRBJ1-2 TRBV5-8 TGTGCCAGCAGTCTCAGGGGGTACTATGGCTACACCTTC CASSLRGYYGYTF
. . TRBJ2-5 TRBV5-8 TGTGCCAGCAGCCCGGTAGTTGAGACCCAGTACTTC CASSPVVETQYF
. TRBD1 TRBJ2-7 TRBV7-8 TGTGCCAGCAGCTTAGCCAACCCCCTAAGGACAGGGGCCCCTTCCTACGAGCAGTACTTC CASSLANPLRTGAPSYEQYF
once . TRBJ2-5 TRBV11-2 TGTGCCAGCAGCTTACTCGGGGGCCAAGAGACCCAGTACTTC CASSLLGGQETQYF
. . TRBJ1-1 TRBV5-1 TGCGCCAGCAGCCGAGACCTGGGCAACACTGAAGCTTTCTTT CASSRDLGNTEAFF
. TRBD2 TRBJ2-7 TRBV5-1 TGCGCCAGCGGGCCTCCGGGACTACACGAGCAGTACTTC CASGPPGLHEQYF
. TRBD2 TRBJ2-1 TRBV6-4 TGTGCCAGCAGTAAGTCTGCGGGGGGGCCTTACAATGAGCAGTTCTTC CASSKSAGGPYNEQFF
. . TRBJ1-1 TRBV7-3 TGTGCCAGCTCGGGGGGGCTACTCACTGAAGCTTTCTTT CASSGGLLTEAFF
. TRBD1 TRBJ2-4 TRBV30 TGTGCCTGGAGGGGGCGACAGGGGGCAGCCAAAAACATTCAGTACTTC CAWRGRQGAAKNIQYF
. . TRBJ2-3 TRBV19 TGTGCCAGTAGTCAGGACTTCACAGATACGCAGTATTTT CASSQDFTDTQYF
. TRBD2 TRBJ2-1 TRBV4-2 TGTGCCAGCAGCCAAGATCCCGGGGGGAGCAATGAGCAGTTCTTC CASSQDPGGSNEQFF